This entry features one T cell receptor beta chain sequence. Everyone who donated was a Caucasian adult who lived in Nashville, Tennessee. The data belong to a study of shared clonotypes between healthy human individuals. The CDR3 consists of 14 residues. After removal of 5 bases from V and 0 bases from J, the junction contained 1 base not matched to a gene. Germline assignment: CDR1 ENHRY and CDR2 SYGVKD. Only in-frame clones appear in the TCRdb table, and some are missing; sequencing was by immunoSEQ multiplex PCR. The profile covers approximately 2.5 million clones, with approximately 90% appearing a single time and about 0.13% taken by the ten largest.

This sequence originates from a man aged 18 to 29 in good health. The specimen sequenced was naive CD4+ T cells sorted from blood. Regarding subset: CD45RA+ positively selected. V and J are TRBV10-3 and TRBJ2-7; 10 positions agree with TRBD2. The CDR3 DNA is TGTGCCATCAGTTGGACTAGCGGCTCCTACGAGCAGTACTTC. Amino acids: CAISWTSGSYEQYF.